This T cell receptor (beta chain) was recorded in a study of beta chain features in type 1 diabetes (dated by TCRdb to 2017 to 2018). Regarding the complete study: Mean age, gender distribution, total cell number and subset yield did not differ between patients and healthy donors. A total of roughly 100 million sorted cells were examined across all samples, and the number of cells per subset was strongly correlated with RNA yield. Regulatory and stem cell-like memory subsets were obtained from only 8 patients and roughly 8 healthy donors, while naive and central memory subsets were obtained from all 28 donors. The study compared the TCRB repertoires of sorted circulating CD4+ T cell subsets in recently diagnosed type 1 diabetes patients with those in matched healthy donors. The paper as a whole reports these results and caveats: Because cDNA was sequenced instead of genomic DNA, highly expressing activated cells could be over-represented, though the groups showed no difference in activation or CD3 levels. Naive, central memory and regulatory TCRB repertoires appeared more similar among patients than among healthy donors. Because small numbers of individuals were included in the HLA sub-analyses, any influence of HLA type on TCRB rearrangement was left unresolved. In all four CD4+ subsets, TCRB CDR3 length was moderately but significantly shorter in type 1 diabetes patients. At VDJ recombination sites, type 1 diabetes patients had fewer insertions and more deleted nucleotides, which implies abnormalities in thymic rearrangement. Shorter templates might have been favored by PCR, but patient and control samples were amplified and corrected together, so both groups would have been affected equally by any skew.

As concerns this clone: Its antigen has not been determined. Base qualities are not provided; no much larger clone lies one nucleotide away.

From each donor, a single peripheral blood sample of approximately 0.11 L on average was drawn into heparinised tubes. A BD FACSAria II was used to sort naive, central memory, regulatory and stem cell-like memory CD4+ T cells with a panel that included CD45RO, CCR7, CD25, CD127, CD95 and CD27. All sorted populations exceeded 98% purity. PBMCs were separated immediately by Lymphoprep density gradient centrifugation and were stained directly, without being cultured. So that batch effects would be minimized, each experiment stained and sorted samples in pairs, pairing one healthy donor with one patient. The entire isolated RNA was reverse transcribed using the High Capacity cDNA Reverse Transcription Kit, and thus expressed TCRB transcripts were sequenced. Naive, central memory and regulatory T cell samples underwent deep immunoSEQ sequencing, averaging approximately 3.3 million total reads per sample. Sorted cells were lysed in RLT buffer and RNA was extracted with DNase-treated RNeasy Micro or Mini kits, depending on cell number. To prevent cross-contamination, every cell subset was processed on its own, while patient and healthy donor samples were processed together. TCRB sequences were amplified from cDNA with the immunoSEQ multiplex PCR, producing 87-bp fragments spanning the CDR3 region. Sequencing of the amplicons was performed on the Illumina HiSeq platform. As for the original processing: PCR bias was corrected computationally using synthetic template baselines, and reads within Hamming distance 2 were collapsed, with unmergeable singletons discarded. By aligning reads against IMGT, V, D and J genes, CDR3 length, and insertions or deletions at six rearrangement sites were assigned. Clonotype counts were normalized to sorted cell number within each subset before computing true diversity and Gini coefficients with the tcR R package. The overlap coefficient, calculated on TCRB nucleotide sequences, was used to quantify repertoire sharing. Out-of-frame TCRB sequences from naive cells were analyzed to stand in for the pre-selection repertoire. The immuneACCESS repertoire file appears here via TCRdb, limited to in-frame rearrangements. These files lack a portion of the clones; in checked studies, under half of the deficit traces to unresolved V genes, and the cause of the others is not known. Clonal size and the V and J genes are those of that table, whereas D and trimming came from the DNA. This sample lists under 550,000 clones; about 10% were detected once. The ten most abundant clones make up 0.045% to 0.05% of the sample.

The sequencing sample was made of naive CD4+ T cells from blood. The cell subset or site label, read with the paper, signifies: true naive CD4+ T cells. This receptor was obtained from a woman in her late teens or twenties in good health.

In nucleotides, the sequence is TGTGCCAGCAGTTTACCTAACCGGGACGACGAGCAGTACGTC. This translates into CASSLPNRDDEQYV. This chain joins TRBV28 to TRBJ2-7; the D region is possibly TRBD1 or TRBD2, each matching across 5 bases. V was cut back by 2 bases and J by 5 bases, leaving a gap of 13 bases between them. The CDR3 measures 14 amino acids from cysteine to valine. The sequence is cut down to CDR3 DNA, 42 bases in frame from base 1. According to the germline V gene, CDR1 reads MDHEN and CDR2 reads SYDVKM.